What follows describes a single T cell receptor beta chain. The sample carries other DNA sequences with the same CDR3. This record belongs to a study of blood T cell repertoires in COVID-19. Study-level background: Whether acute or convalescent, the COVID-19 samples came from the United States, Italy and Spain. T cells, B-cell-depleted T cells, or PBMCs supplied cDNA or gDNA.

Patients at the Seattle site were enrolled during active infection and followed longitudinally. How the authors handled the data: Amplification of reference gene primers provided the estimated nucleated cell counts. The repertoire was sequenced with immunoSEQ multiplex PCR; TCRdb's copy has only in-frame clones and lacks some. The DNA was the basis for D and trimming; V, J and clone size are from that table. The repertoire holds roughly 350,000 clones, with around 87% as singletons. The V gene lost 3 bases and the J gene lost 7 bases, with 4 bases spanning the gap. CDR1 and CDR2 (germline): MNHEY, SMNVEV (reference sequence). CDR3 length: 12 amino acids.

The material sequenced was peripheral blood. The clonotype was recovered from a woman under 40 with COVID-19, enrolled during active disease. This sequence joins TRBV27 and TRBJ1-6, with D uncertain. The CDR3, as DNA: TGTGCCAGCAGTTTCCGGAATTCACCCCTCCACTTT. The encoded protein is CASSFRNSPLHF.